One sample yielded the 6 T cell receptor beta chains listed below, sequenced in a study of T-cell reconstitution after alpha-beta-depleted transplantation in children. TCRbeta library preparation incorporated unique molecular identifiers. One entry per CDR3 protein results from TCRdb running MiXCR on the PCR reads. The sample holds a few hundred thousand distinct CDR3 sequences, under 13% seen once. This material consisted of PBMCs from the stem cell graft donor, taken from the stem cell graft. These receptors all come from a human donor who donated a stem cell graft to a child with acute lymphoblastic leukemia.

This clonotype was seen more than once but under ten times. The genes are TRBV28 and TRBJ2-1; 8 bases align to TRBD2. This CDR3 contains 15 residues. Germline CDR1 reads MDHEN; CDR2 reads SYDVKM. V lost 1 base to trimming and J lost 7 bases; unmatched junction nucleotides: 6. The CDR3 nucleotides are TGTGCCAGCAGTTTATCTAGCACGGGAGGGAATGAGCAGTTCTTC. This sequence encodes CASSLSSTGGNEQFF.

This clonotype has more than one count but fewer than ten. The chain combines TRBV12-3 or TRBV12-4 with TRBJ1-1, with TRBD1 identical over 8 bases. The CDR3 is 15 amino acids. Trimming removed 8 bases from V and 5 bases from J; junction bases left unmatched: 13. The CDR3 DNA sequence: TGTGCCAGCTCCATGATCCTCAGGGGGCCGACTGAAGCTTTCTTT. It translates to CASSMILRGPTEAFF.

The J gene is TRBJ2-7, the V gene TRBV9; 7 nucleotides match TRBD1. CDR3 length: 19 residues. Losses at the gene ends were 0 bases for V and 7 bases for J; bases not matched to a gene: 22. The germline V gene has CDR1 SGDLS and CDR2 YYNGEE. CDR3 sequence (DNA): TGTGCCAGCAGCGTAGGGATCTCGTCCTCGACAGGGAAACCTCGTGAGCAGTACTTC. This codes for CASSVGISSSTGKPREQYF.

This clonotype was seen at least ten times. The chain is built from TRBV4-3 and TRBJ2-3; D is perhaps TRBD1 or TRBD2 (5 bases each). Germline-derived CDR1 and CDR2 are LGHNA and YSLEER. Between the trimmed V and J ends, which lost 4 bases and 4 bases, there was a span of 12 bases. The CDR3 spans 14 residues. CDR3 region: CASSPLGTSDTQYF. Here the CDR3 DNA reads TGCGCCAGCAGCCCATTGGGGACCTCAGATACGCAGTATTTT.

This clonotype was found a few times. The chain links TRBV5-1 to TRBJ1-3; no reliable D call. This CDR3 is 15 amino acids long. Trimming took 0 bases from V and 4 from J, leaving 11 bases between them. Germline lookup yields CDR1 SGHRS and CDR2 YFSETQ. This CDR3 is CASSLEAGEGNTIYF. CDR3 DNA sequence: TGCGCCAGCAGCTTGGAGGCAGGCGAAGGAAACACCATATATTTT.

In regard to this clonotype: A single base separates this from a much larger clone, so it may be a read error. V is TRBV20-1 and J is TRBJ2-2, with TRBD2 identical over 11 bases. The germline gives CDR1 DFQATT, CDR2 SNEGSKA (reference sequence). This CDR3 has 16 amino acids. DNA of the CDR3: TGCTGTGCTAGACTAGCGGGACAACGAAACACCGGGGAGCTGTTTTTT. Protein sequence: CCARLAGQRNTGELFF.